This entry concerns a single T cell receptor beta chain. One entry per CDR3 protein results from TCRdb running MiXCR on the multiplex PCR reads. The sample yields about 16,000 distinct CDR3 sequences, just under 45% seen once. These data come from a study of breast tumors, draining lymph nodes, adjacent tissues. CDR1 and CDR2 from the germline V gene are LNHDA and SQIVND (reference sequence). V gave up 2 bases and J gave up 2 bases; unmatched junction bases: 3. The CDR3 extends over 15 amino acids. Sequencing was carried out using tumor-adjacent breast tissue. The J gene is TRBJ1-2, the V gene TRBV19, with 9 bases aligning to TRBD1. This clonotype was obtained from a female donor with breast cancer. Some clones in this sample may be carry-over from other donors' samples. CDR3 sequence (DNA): TGTGCCAGTAGTATACGGACAGGGGTGAACTATGGCTACACCTTC. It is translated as CASSIRTGVNYGYTF.